This T cell receptor (beta chain) is drawn from a study of shared clonotypes between healthy human individuals. This clone was picked up a small number of times. The antigen remains undetermined. Additional DNA sequences in this sample encode the identical CDR3. V lost 4 bases and J lost 5, with 15 bases in between. Germline V gene data show CDR1 as SGHRS and CDR2 as YFSETQ. The CDR3 is made up of 14 amino acids. In the authors' methods: Junction-only immunoSEQ data arrived without quality scores, meaning filtering differed. Clones were read by immunoSEQ multiplex PCR, and TCRdb kept only the in-frame ones, dropping some. V and J calls and clone size are copied from that table; D and trimming were computed from the DNA. The sample records fewer than 400,000 clones, approximately 79% being singletons. Study findings and constraints: Researchers found naive subsets generally carried larger estimated richness than memory subsets. Depth was large, yet rarefaction showed that sorted-subset sequencing was incomplete.

The donor cohort consisted entirely of Caucasian adults residing in Nashville, Tennessee. Source material: memory CD4+ T cells sorted from blood. Indicated subset: CD45RA-negative fraction. The receptor's source is a man younger than 40 in good health. The gene calls are TRBV5-1 and TRBJ2-5; D is unclear. The CDR3 DNA reads TGCGCCAGCAGCCCAGGAACCGGCGTGGAGACCCAGTACTTC. Translation gives CASSPGTGVETQYF.